A single sample gave rise to the 31 T cell receptor beta chains below, sequenced in a study of blood T cell repertoires in COVID-19. The repertoire was sequenced with immunoSEQ multiplex PCR; TCRdb's copy has only in-frame clones and lacks some. The top ten clones hold roughly 2.4% of a sample with tens of thousands of clones, over 60% of them seen once. The sequencing input was peripheral blood. All receptors derive from a man between 65 and 85 years old with COVID-19, enrolled during active disease.

The chain couples TRBV6-5 to TRBJ1-2, with D possibly matching TRBD1 (6 bases). V was cut by 0 bases and J by 8 bases, with 10 bases left in between. CDR1 is MNHEY and CDR2 is SVGAGI in the germline V gene. The CDR3 runs to 13 residues. The CDR3 is CASSYSGQIGYTF. In DNA form, the CDR3 reads TGTGCCAGCAGTTACTCCGGACAGATCGGCTACACCTTC.

This clone occurred a few times. The chain combines TRBV28 with TRBJ2-7; 12 nucleotides agree with TRBD2. V gave up 4 bases and J gave up 4 bases; unmatched junction bases: 11. The CDR3 consists of 17 residues. Germline V gene sequence: CDR1 MDHEN, CDR2 SYDVKM. The CDR3 DNA reads TGTGCCAGCAGTTGGCCCGTACTAGCGGGAGGTTCTTACGAGCAGTACTTC. This sequence encodes CASSWPVLAGGSYEQYF.

The V gene is TRBV9, the J gene TRBJ2-7; weak D call: TRBD2 (5 bases). The CDR3 contains 15 residues. Trimming took 0 bases from V and 0 from J, leaving 10 bases between them. Germline V gene sequence: CDR1 SGDLS, CDR2 YYNGEE. The CDR3 protein is CASSVDGGSSYEQYF. CDR3 in DNA: TGTGCCAGCAGCGTAGACGGTGGGAGCTCCTACGAGCAGTACTTC.

The V and J genes are TRBV7-2 and TRBJ1-5, with TRBD1 as a possible D gene (5 bases). The CDR3 has 15 residues. Trimming left V 0 bases short and J 0 bases short, with 6 bases between. Per the germline V gene, CDR1 is SGHTA and CDR2 is FQGNSA. CDR3 region: CASSLATVSNQPQHF. CDR3 bases: TGTGCCAGCAGCTTAGCGACAGTTAGCAATCAGCCCCAGCATTTT.

The CDR3 is CASGFGHNQPQHF. CDR3 in DNA: TGTGCCAGCGGTTTTGGGCACAATCAGCCCCAGCATTTT. The rearrangement uses TRBV6-5 and TRBJ1-5; D not resolved. CDR1 and CDR2 from the germline V gene are MNHEY and SVGAGI. The CDR3 consists of 13 residues. Trimming left V 8 bases short and J 3 bases short, with 11 bases between.

J is TRBJ1-2 and V is TRBV11-2; no definite D call. The V and J ends lost 4 bases and 2 bases respectively, with 11 bases between them. This CDR3 comprises 14 residues. Germline V CDR1 and CDR2: SGHAT, FQNNGV. CDR3 nucleotides: TGTGCCAGCAGCTCCTCGGCGGGGAACTATGGCTACACCTTC. Residues: CASSSSAGNYGYTF.

This clone was seen only once. The chain carries TRBV7-9 and TRBJ2-7; weak D call: TRBD2 (5 bases). Germline-derived CDR1 and CDR2 are SEHNR and FQNEAQ (reference sequence). Trimming pared 3 bases from V and 11 bases from J, leaving 14 bases between. This CDR3 has 12 amino acids. As DNA, the CDR3 is TGTGCCAGCAGCTTCGGGAACAACGAAAAGTACTTC. Translated, it gives CASSFGNNEKYF.

The DNA for the CDR3 is TGCAGTGCTAGTAGACTAGAGAGGTACTTC. Translating it yields CSASRLERYF. The V gene is TRBV20-1, the J gene TRBJ2-7; tentatively, D is TRBD2 (6 bases). Per the germline V gene, CDR1 is DFQATT and CDR2 is SNEGSKA (reference sequence). The germline V and J ends were trimmed by 3 bases and 12 bases, with 12 bases remaining between them. The CDR3 extends over 10 amino acids.

This clone occurred a few times. The rearrangement uses TRBV28 and TRBJ2-7; D is perhaps TRBD1 (7 bases). This CDR3 is built from 16 residues. Trimming took off 3 bases at V and 2 bases at J, with 17 bases between the two ends. CDR1 and CDR2 from the germline V gene are MDHEN and SYDVKM. DNA of the CDR3: TGTGCCAGCAGTTTTTCCGGCAGGGGGGTTGCCTACGAGCAGTACTTC. Its translation: CASSFSGRGVAYEQYF.

The chain recombines TRBV3-1 (or the pseudogene TRBV3-2) with TRBJ1-2; D is ambiguous. V was shortened by 0 bases and J by 8 bases, with 19 bases between the two germline ends. CDR3 length equals 16 residues. CDR1 and CDR2 from the germline V gene are LGHDT and YNNKEL (reference sequence). CDR3 in DNA: TGTGCCAGCAGCCAAGATGGCGGGGTTCCCACGGGAGGCTACACCTTC. Its translation is CASSQDGGVPTGGYTF.

The CDR3 sequence is CASSRGTGGSTDTQYF. The CDR3 DNA is TGCGCCAGCAGCCGCGGGACAGGGGGGAGCACAGATACGCAGTATTTT. V usage is TRBV5-1 and J usage is TRBJ2-3; 11 bases match TRBD1. Germline V gene sequence: CDR1 SGHRS, CDR2 YFSETQ. Trimming removed 4 bases from V and 0 bases from J; junction bases left unmatched: 4. The CDR3 sequence is 16 residues long.

A single count supports this clone. V and J are TRBV30 and TRBJ2-7; no definite D call. Deletions cut 4 bases from V and 7 bases from J, with 11 bases between. The CDR3 runs 11 residues. CDR1 GTSNPN and CDR2 SVGIG come from the germline V gene (reference sequence). CDR3 in amino acids: CAWTDTVEQYF. CDR3 bases: TGTGCCTGGACTGATACGGTTGAGCAGTACTTC.

The J gene is TRBJ1-2, the V gene TRBV28, with 8 bases that match TRBD1. The ends lost 7 bases at V and 7 bases at J; junction bases unmatched: 5. The CDR3 has 12 amino acids. Germline CDR1 is MDHEN and CDR2 is SYDVKM. CDR3 nucleotide sequence: TGTGCCAGCACCGCGGACAGGGTTGGCTACACCTTC. Amino acids: CASTADRVGYTF.

The rearrangement joins TRBV5-1 to TRBJ2-7; TRBD1 matches at 7 bases. Germline CDR1 SGHRS, CDR2 YFSETQ. The V and J ends lost 5 bases and 2 bases, in that order; junction bases with no gene match: 10. This CDR3 region has 15 residues. CDR3 sequence: CASRTTTGPTYEQYF. CDR3 nucleotides: TGCGCCAGCAGAACCACGACAGGGCCAACCTACGAGCAGTACTTC.

The chain links TRBV24-1 to TRBJ2-5; the match to TRBD2 covers 8 bases. The CDR3 is 17 residues long. After removal of 2 bases from V and 5 bases from J, the junction contained 12 bases not matched to a gene. Germline-derived CDR1 and CDR2 are KGHDR and SFDVKD. This CDR3 reads CATSDSLRGGTGETQYF. The CDR3 bases are TGTGCCACCAGTGATTCTCTCCGGGGGGGAACTGGGGAGACCCAGTACTTC.

The chain recombines TRBV18 with TRBJ2-7; no definite D call. Germline-derived CDR1 and CDR2 are KGHSH and LQKENI. There are 13 residues in the CDR3. With 5 bases removed from V and 4 bases from J, the gap between germline ends came to 12 bases. DNA for the CDR3: TGTGCCAGCTCAAATACGAGCCTATACGAGCAGTACTTC. Its protein is CASSNTSLYEQYF.

The genes are TRBV11-3 and TRBJ1-1; D uncertain. The germline V and J ends were trimmed by 5 bases and 2 bases, with 15 bases remaining between them. Germline CDR1 SGHNT, CDR2 YENEEA. The CDR3 extends over 15 amino acids. The CDR3 protein is CASSQSRGRNTEAFF. DNA for the CDR3: TGTGCCAGCAGCCAGAGCCGCGGGCGAAACACTGAAGCTTTCTTT.

The genes are TRBV7-8 and TRBJ2-7; D gene unclear. With 5 bases removed from V and 3 bases from J, the gap between germline ends came to 17 bases. The CDR3 runs to 15 residues. CDR1 is SGHVS, CDR2 FQNEAQ, per germline. The CDR3: CASSARLRGFYEQYF. CDR3 nucleotides: TGTGCCAGCAGCGCCCGGCTGAGAGGTTTCTACGAGCAGTACTTC.

DNA of the CDR3: TGTGCCAGCAGTACGGACAAGTCCTCCTATGGCTACACCTTC. Its protein is CASSTDKSSYGYTF. The V gene is TRBV6-5, the J gene TRBJ1-2; D may be TRBD1 (5 bases). The CDR3 contains 14 residues. Between the trimmed V and J ends, which lost 5 bases and 4 bases, there was a span of 14 bases. Germline-derived CDR1 and CDR2 are MNHEY and SVGAGI.

This clone was detected a few times. The V call is TRBV10-1, the J call TRBJ1-5; D is uncertain. Germline V gene lookup returns CDR1 WNHNN and CDR2 SYGVQD (reference sequence). The CDR3 covers 14 residues. V was cut by 3 bases and J by 8 bases, with 14 bases left in between. The CDR3: CASSEEDPGEPQHF. The CDR3 nucleotides are TGCGCCAGCAGTGAAGAGGACCCCGGGGAGCCCCAGCATTTT.

Notes on this clone: Other DNA sequences from this sample encode an identical CDR3 as well. The chain couples TRBV27 to TRBJ1-2; 7 bases are a match to TRBD1. Germline loops: CDR1 MNHEY, CDR2 SMNVEV (reference sequence). The CDR3 covers 14 residues. Unmatched junction bases numbered 5, after V lost 1 base and J lost 6 bases. CDR3 region: CASSLLGGGDGYTF. Here the CDR3 DNA reads TGTGCCAGCAGTTTATTAGGAGGGGGCGATGGCTACACCTTC.

V is TRBV6-5 and J is TRBJ1-5; 7 bases agree with TRBD1. Germline V gene data show CDR1 as MNHEY and CDR2 as SVGAGI. Trimming at V came to 3 bases and at J to 5 bases, leaving 4 bases not matched to a gene. The CDR3 runs to 14 residues. DNA of the CDR3: TGTGCCAGCAGTTATTCACAGGGGTATCAGCCCCAGCATTTT. Its protein is CASSYSQGYQPQHF.

The table lists this clone with many counts. V and J are TRBV27 and TRBJ2-7; D might be TRBD2 (5 bases). Germline assignment: CDR1 MNHEY and CDR2 SMNVEV (reference sequence). The CDR3 consists of 16 residues. The V end was cut by 3 bases, the J end by 4 bases, with 19 bases between. The CDR3 reads CASSFYPRGRKYEQYF. The CDR3 DNA reads TGTGCCAGCAGTTTTTACCCCCGGGGTCGCAAGTACGAGCAGTACTTC.

This chain joins TRBV4-1 and TRBJ1-2, with D possibly matching TRBD1 (5 bases). This CDR3 has 15 amino acids. Looked up from germline, CDR1 is MGHRA and CDR2 is YSYEKL. The germline V and J ends were trimmed by 1 base and 2 bases, with 11 bases remaining between them. CDR3 in amino acids: CASSQARGQNYGYTF. Here the CDR3 DNA reads TGCGCCAGCAGCCAAGCTCGTGGACAAAACTATGGCTACACCTTC.

This clone has only a few counts. The gene calls are TRBV28 and TRBJ1-1, with TRBD1 matching over 11 bases. The CDR3 runs to 12 residues. Trimming at V came to 4 bases and at J to 13 bases, leaving 5 bases not matched to a gene. Looked up from germline, CDR1 is MDHEN and CDR2 is SYDVKM. The CDR3, as DNA: TGTGCCAGCAGTTCACAGGGACAGGGGGGTTTCTTT. It encodes CASSSQGQGGFF.

The rearrangement links TRBV4-2 to TRBJ2-3; 7 bases align to TRBD1. The germline CDR1 and CDR2 sequences are LGHNA and YNFKEQ. Germline trimming cut 4 bases from V and 2 bases from J; bases unmatched to any gene: 9. The CDR3 runs 16 residues. The CDR3 loop reads CASSLRGQDHTDTQYF. DNA for the CDR3: TGTGCCAGCAGCCTCAGAGGACAGGACCACACAGATACGCAGTATTTT.

The chain has TRBV7-2 and TRBJ2-1; 7 nucleotides line up with TRBD1. Per germline, CDR1 SGHTA and CDR2 FQGNSA. The CDR3 runs to 13 residues. Trimming took 5 bases from V and 9 from J; bases not matched to a gene: 7. CDR3 in DNA: TGTGCCAGCAGCCTGACAGGGTCGAGTGAGCAGTTCTTC. As protein: CASSLTGSSEQFF.

This chain links TRBV5-1 with TRBJ1-6; perhaps TRBD1 as D (6 bases). Germline CDR1 reads SGHRS; CDR2 reads YFSETQ. The CDR3 is 13 residues long. V lost 0 bases to trimming and J lost 14 bases, with 12 bases between them. CDR3 sequence (DNA): TGCGCCAGCAGCTTGGAGGGCAGGGGATCCCTCCACTTT. Translation: CASSLEGRGSLHF.

The chain links TRBV20-1 to TRBJ2-7; possibly TRBD1 for D (5 bases). This CDR3 is built from 14 residues. Germline V gene data show CDR1 as DFQATT and CDR2 as SNEGSKA (reference sequence). V shed 3 bases and J shed 2 bases, with 14 bases lying between them. CDR3 nucleotide sequence: TGCAGTGCTAGTCTCGCAGGGTGGCCCTACGAGCAGTACTTC. It encodes CSASLAGWPYEQYF.

The chain couples TRBV2 to TRBJ1-2, with D possibly TRBD1 on 6 matching bases. The V gene lost 6 bases and the J gene lost 0 bases, with 11 bases spanning the gap. The CDR3 is made up of 14 amino acids. CDR1 is SNHLY and CDR2 is FYNNEI in the germline V gene. CDR3 amino acids: CASSHRDTNYGYTF. The CDR3 DNA follows: TGTGCCAGCAGCCACAGGGACACTAACTATGGCTACACCTTC.

This chain uses TRBV3-1 (or the pseudogene TRBV3-2) with TRBJ2-2, with 7 positions matching TRBD2. CDR3 length: 15 amino acids. Trimming at V came to 5 bases and at J to 3 bases, leaving 6 bases not matched to a gene. Germline V lookup: CDR1 LGHDT, CDR2 YNNKEL (reference sequence). The CDR3 loop reads CASSGGRGYTGELFF. The CDR3, as DNA: TGTGCCAGCAGCGGCGGGAGAGGTTACACCGGGGAGCTGTTTTTT.